The clone carrying this TCR beta chain was observed a handful of times. Trimming cost V 3 bases and J 11 bases, with 24 bases left between them. CDR3 size: 16 residues. Germline CDR1 SGHVS, CDR2 FQNEAQ. This specimen belongs to a study of response to subunit inactivated influenza vaccine. TCRdb independently ran MiXCR on the RT-PCR reads; one entry per CDR3 protein. The repertoire holds roughly 550,000 distinct CDR3 sequences, with under 30% as singletons. The same data also went into a second study, on T cells expressing NK-cell markers. That source reports: 5'RACE template switching with UMIs generated TCR beta cDNA. The TCR beta repertoires originated in sorted CD3+CD56+NKG2C+, CD3+CD56+NKG2C- and CD3+CD56-NKG2C+ T cells. Seven of eight sequenced donors tested HCMV-seropositive; one tested seronegative.

This clonotype originated in a man between 45 and 60 years old who received an inactivated influenza vaccine. Sequenced here: CD4+ T cells sorted from PBMCs, sampled 11 to 12 days after vaccination. This sequence joins TRBV7-8 and TRBJ2-3; tentatively, D is TRBD2 (6 bases). CDR3 residues: CASSFRPPPGAARQYF. CDR3 nucleotides: TGTGCCAGCAGCTTTAGGCCCCCACCGGGAGCCGCTAGGCAGTATTTT.